One sample yielded the 21 T cell receptor beta chains listed below, sequenced in a study of breast tumors, draining lymph nodes, adjacent tissues. MiXCR, run by TCRdb on the multiplex PCR reads, gives a single entry per CDR3 protein. The sample contains 150,000 to 250,000 distinct CDR3 sequences, approximately 33% of which appear only once. Samples came from axillary lymph nodes draining the breast cancer. The sample was axillary lymph node tissue. Receptors were obtained from a female donor with breast cancer. Some clones in this sample may be carry-over from other donors' samples.

This clonotype occurred many times. The chain carries TRBV3-1 and TRBJ1-4; D possibly corresponds to TRBD1 (6 bases). The CDR3 length is 15 residues. Germline assignment: CDR1 LGHDT and CDR2 YNNKEL (reference sequence). Trimming removed 4 bases at V and 6 bases at J, with 15 bases between. In DNA, the CDR3 is TGTGCCAGCAGCCTAACGGACAGACCCTATGAAAAACTGTTTTTT. It codes for CASSLTDRPYEKLFF.

This clonotype was observed a few times. The V gene is TRBV25-1, the J gene TRBJ2-7; D is perhaps TRBD2 (5 bases). Germline CDR1 is MGHDK and CDR2 is SYGVNS. This CDR3 region has 14 residues. The CDR3 loop is CASAVGDSSYEQYF. The CDR3 DNA reads as TGTGCTAGCGCAGTAGGTGATAGCTCCTACGAGCAGTACTTC.

This clonotype was seen at least ten times. The chain is built from TRBV12-3 or TRBV12-4 and TRBJ1-1; weak D call: TRBD1 (5 bases). V dropped 3 bases and J dropped 5 bases, with 7 bases sitting between them. The CDR3 has 12 residues. The CDR3 sequence is CASSFRVTEAFF. In DNA form, the CDR3 reads TGTGCCAGCAGTTTCAGGGTGACTGAAGCTTTCTTT.

This clonotype was picked up one time. V gene TRBV24-1 combines with J gene TRBJ2-5, with TRBD2 identical over 12 bases. The trim removed 0 bases at V and 5 bases at J, leaving 6 bases unmatched. The CDR3 is 17 residues long. From germline, CDR1 is KGHDR and CDR2 SFDVKD. The CDR3 DNA reads as TGTGCCACCAGTGATTTGGGACTAGCGGGGCCATCGGAGACCCAGTACTTC. Protein sequence: CATSDLGLAGPSETQYF.

This clonotype has a count of ten or more. CDR3 nucleotide sequence: TGTGCCAGCAGCCAAGGACTAGCGGGAGCAGATACGCAGTATTTT. It is translated as CASSQGLAGADTQYF. This chain links TRBV6-4 with TRBJ2-3; TRBD2 agrees at 13 bases. The V gene's germline CDR1 is MRHNA and CDR2 SNTAGT. The CDR3 contains 15 residues. Trimming at V came to 6 bases and at J to 4 bases, leaving 4 bases not matched to a gene.

This clonotype has a handful of counts. A much larger clone differs from this one at a single base, so this may be a read error. The CDR3 does not close with the conserved phenylalanine or tryptophan, likely indicating a read error. For the CDR3, the DNA is TGTGCCAGCAGCTTTCTCGGCGGCGGGGAGACCCAGTACCTC. Translated: CASSFLGGGETQYL. The chain links TRBV7-2 to TRBJ2-5; tentatively, D is TRBD2 (5 bases). The CDR3 covers 14 residues. The germline CDR1 and CDR2 sequences are SGHTA and FQGNSA. V lost 3 bases and J lost 5, with 13 bases in between.

Regarding this clonotype: This sequence may be a read error, since a much larger clone differs from it by one base. The chain is built from TRBV12-3 or TRBV12-4 and TRBJ1-2; D is perhaps TRBD1 (5 bases). The V end was cut by 3 bases, the J end by 3 bases, with 14 bases between. This CDR3 region has 15 residues. CDR3 nucleotide sequence: TGTGCCAGCAGTTTCTACCAGGGCAGGGACTATGGCTACACCTTC. This gives the protein CASSFYQGRDYGYTF.

This clonotype was found a few times. V is TRBV11-2 and J is TRBJ2-7; D perhaps matches TRBD2 (8 bases). CDR3 length: 16 residues. Trimming took off 2 bases at V and 9 bases at J, with 23 bases between the two ends. From germline, CDR1 is SGHAT and CDR2 FQNNGV. The CDR3 bases are TGTGCCAGCAGCTTACTACTAGCGGCAGGGGGGGTTGGGCAGTACTTC. It translates to CASSLLLAAGGVGQYF.

This clonotype was seen ten or more times. The rearrangement uses TRBV5-1 and TRBJ1-2; perhaps TRBD1 as D (5 bases). CDR1 SGHRS and CDR2 YFSETQ come from the germline V gene. This CDR3 spans 15 amino acids. V was pared by 0 bases and J by 5 bases, with 14 bases between. DNA of the CDR3: TGCGCCAGCAGCTTGGCGCCCCGGGGGGATTATGGCTACACCTTC. Amino acids: CASSLAPRGDYGYTF.

The rearrangement links TRBV5-8 to TRBJ2-3, with a possible D match to TRBD2 (5 bases). The CDR3 has 12 residues. CDR1 and CDR2 (germline): SGHTS, YDEGEE. V was cut by 4 bases and J by 8 bases, with 11 bases left in between. CDR3 in amino acids: CASSPGKATQYF. The DNA for the CDR3 is TGTGCCAGCAGCCCGGGGAAAGCTACGCAGTATTTT.

The chain uses TRBV5-1 and TRBJ1-1; D uncertain. The ends were cut back, 0 bases at V and 4 bases at J, with 10 bases in the middle. The CDR3 contains 14 residues. Germline CDR1 and CDR2: SGHRS and YFSETQ. This CDR3 is CASSLGAGSTEAFF. CDR3 DNA sequence: TGCGCCAGCAGCTTGGGGGCGGGAAGCACTGAAGCTTTCTTT.

In this sample, this clonotype turned up many times. The gene calls are TRBV4-3 and TRBJ2-7; D unclear. From germline, CDR1 is LGHNA and CDR2 YSLEER. The CDR3 extends over 15 amino acids. V dropped 2 bases and J dropped 4 bases, with 15 bases sitting between them. The CDR3 is CASSQSPPGRYEQYF. CDR3 sequence (DNA): TGCGCCAGCAGCCAATCCCCACCAGGTCGTTACGAGCAGTACTTC.

Ten or more counts support this clonotype. The chain couples TRBV4-3 to TRBJ2-3; D gene unclear. This CDR3 region has 18 residues. Germline V gives CDR1 LGHNA, CDR2 YSLEER. Trimming left V 0 bases short and J 0 bases short, with 16 bases between. The DNA of the CDR3 is TGCGCCAGCAGCCAAGATGGGTTGGGGAAGGGAAGCACAGATACGCAGTATTTT. It specifies CASSQDGLGKGSTDTQYF.

On this clonotype itself: At one end, the junction sequence differs from germline, possibly due to a read error. The V and J genes are TRBV29-1 and TRBJ2-1; 7 bases line up with TRBD1. From germline, CDR1 is SQVTM and CDR2 ANQGSEA. The CDR3 contains 12 residues. In DNA form, the CDR3 reads TGCAGCATTGACAGGGTAAGGAATGAGCAGTTCTTC. Translated, it gives CSIDRVRNEQFF.

This clonotype was seen just once. The CDR3 DNA follows: TGTGCCAGCATCCCCGACAGGGGACTTTACAATGAGCAAGAGACCCAGTACTTC. Its translation: CASIPDRGLYNEQETQYF. The chain joins TRBV7-8 to TRBJ2-5; 8 bases are a match to TRBD1. Unmatched junction bases numbered 18, after V lost 7 bases and J lost 2 bases. Germline V lookup: CDR1 SGHVS, CDR2 FQNEAQ. This CDR3 is built from 18 residues.

J is TRBJ1-2 and V is TRBV6-1; 8 positions agree with TRBD1. Germline lookup yields CDR1 MNHNS and CDR2 SASEGT. This CDR3 is built from 14 residues. V trimming: 5 bases; J trimming: 11 bases; junction bases outside the gene matches: 13. The CDR3 reads CASSSGQDYEQYTF. The CDR3 bases are TGTGCCAGCAGTTCGGGACAGGACTACGAGCAGTACACCTTC.

This clonotype was recorded at least ten times. The rearrangement uses TRBV15 and TRBJ2-5; D ambiguous. This CDR3 comprises 14 residues. V lost 1 base to trimming and J lost 4 bases, with 10 bases between them. The germline CDR1 and CDR2 sequences are LNHNV and YYDKDF (reference sequence). CDR3 sequence: CATSRGAFRETQYF. CDR3 nucleotide sequence: TGTGCCACCAGCAGAGGGGCCTTCAGAGAGACCCAGTACTTC.

The V gene is TRBV7-2, the J gene TRBJ2-5; possible D gene TRBD1, 5 bases. With 4 bases removed from V and 5 bases from J, the gap between germline ends came to 23 bases. Germline loops: CDR1 SGHTA, CDR2 FQGNSA. This CDR3 has 17 amino acids. CDR3 region: CASSSPVGRLPGETQYF. For the CDR3, the DNA is TGTGCCAGCAGCTCCCCGGTGGGTCGCCTCCCAGGGGAGACCCAGTACTTC.

Worth noting for this clonotype: A much larger clone differs from this one at a single base, so this may be a read error. The chain's CDR3 is CASSPGVGPQHF. In DNA form, the CDR3 reads TGTGCCAGCAGCCCAGGGGTTGGGCCCCAGCATTTT. The chain employs TRBV6-6 and TRBJ1-5; D possibly corresponds to TRBD1 (6 bases). Germline CDR1 and CDR2: MNHNY and SVGAGI (reference sequence). The CDR3 is made up of 12 amino acids. Trimming pared 6 bases from V and 9 bases from J, leaving 12 bases between.

This clonotype was recorded many times. The chain couples TRBV7-9 to TRBJ2-7; no reliable D call. CDR1 is SEHNR, CDR2 FQNEAQ, per germline (reference sequence). Trimming removed 3 bases at V and 6 bases at J, with 9 bases between. The CDR3 spans 12 residues. CDR3 residues: CASSFVGFEQYF. Written as DNA, the CDR3 is TGTGCCAGCAGCTTTGTAGGGTTCGAGCAGTACTTC.

This clonotype was detected only a few times. A much larger clone is a single base away; this may be a read error. The chain links TRBV20-1 to TRBJ1-2; TRBD1 is a possible D gene (5 bases). The germline V and J ends were trimmed by 6 bases and 4 bases, with 21 bases remaining between them. The CDR3 is 15 residues long. Germline CDR1 and CDR2: DFQATT and SNEGSKA (reference sequence). CDR3: CSANTGASRTYGYTF. The CDR3, as DNA: TGCAGTGCGAACACCGGGGCCTCACGAACCTATGGCTACACCTTC.